Listed below are T cell receptor beta chains from one sample, sequenced in a study of Ad26.COV2.S vaccination and SARS-CoV-2 variants. Some clones are missing from TCRdb's copy, which holds only in-frame ones; the method was immunoSEQ multiplex PCR. The data contain about 350,000 clones, 65% to 90% of them seen just once; the ten biggest clones take up about 10%. This specimen consisted of peripheral blood, obtained in a trial of Ad26.COV2.S vaccine versus placebo. The receptors originated from a person between 18 and 59 years old who received the Ad26.COV2.S COVID-19 vaccine or a placebo. Both conserved end residues are part of each CDR3. Each record gives: D gene, clone size, J gene, V gene, CDR3 DNA, CDR3 protein. A D gene is named only where the DNA matches it firmly. Expanded clones get a size class; other rows say once, few or many, or leave the size out.

D: NA; size: NA; J: TRBJ1-2; V: TRBV4-2; DNA: TGTGCCAGCAGCCAAGAGGGGCTGGGTTATGGGGAATTCTATGGCTACACCTTC; CDR3: CASSQEGLGYGEFYGYTF
D: NA; size: NA; J: TRBJ1-5; V: TRBV7-2; DNA: TGTGCCAGCAGCTTCCCAGGCCGCAATCAGCCCCAGCATTTT; CDR3: CASSFPGRNQPQHF
D: TRBD2; size: once; J: TRBJ2-7; V: TRBV3-1/TRBV3-2; DNA: TGTGCCAGCAGCCAAGAAGGGAGGGGGACTAGCTACGAGCAGTACTTC; CDR3: CASSQEGRGTSYEQYF
D: NA; size: NA; J: TRBJ1-4; V: TRBV28; DNA: TGTGCCAGCAAAGAGGTTAGTTATGAAAAACTGTTTTTT; CDR3: CASKEVSYEKLFF
D: NA; size: NA; J: TRBJ2-2; V: TRBV5-3; DNA: TGTGCCAGAAGCTCGATGGGGACGGAGCTGTTTTTT; CDR3: CARSSMGTELFF
D: NA; size: NA; J: TRBJ2-3; V: TRBV6-1; DNA: TGTGCCAGCAGTGAAATGCGGGACATATTTTCAGATACGCAGTATTTT; CDR3: CASSEMRDIFSDTQYF
D: NA; size: NA; J: TRBJ2-1; V: TRBV9; DNA: TGTGCCAGCAGCGAGGGACCAATCTACAATGAGCAGTTCTTC; CDR3: CASSEGPIYNEQFF
D: NA; size: NA; J: TRBJ2-2; V: TRBV24-1; DNA: TGTGCCACCAGTAAGGGGTCAGGGAGACATAACACCGGGGAGCTGTTTTTT; CDR3: CATSKGSGRHNTGELFF
D: NA; size: NA; J: TRBJ2-7; V: TRBV6-2/TRBV6-3; DNA: TGTGCCAGCAGTTATAACCCCCCGGGGAGCGGATACGAGCAGTACTTC; CDR3: CASSYNPPGSGYEQYF
D: NA; size: NA; J: TRBJ2-7; V: TRBV5-4; DNA: TGTGCCAGCAGCTTGTTTGGCACAGCAACCTACGAGCAGTACTTC; CDR3: CASSLFGTATYEQYF
D: NA; size: few; J: TRBJ1-1; V: TRBV7-9; DNA: TGTGCCAGCAGCTTAGAGAAGGGGCCAGCTTTCTTT; CDR3: CASSLEKGPAFF
D: NA; size: NA; J: TRBJ1-2; V: TRBV6-5; DNA: TGTGCCAGCAGGGGCCCTGGGGCCTATGGCTACACCTTC; CDR3: CASRGPGAYGYTF
D: NA; size: NA; J: TRBJ1-3; V: TRBV7-2; DNA: TGTGCCAGCAGCTTAGGAGCCTGGGTGGGCTCTGGAAACACCATATATTTT; CDR3: CASSLGAWVGSGNTIYF
D: NA; size: few; J: TRBJ2-5; V: TRBV11-2; DNA: TGTGCCAGCAGCCCCGGGGAGCGGGAGACCCAGTACTTC; CDR3: CASSPGERETQYF
D: TRBD2; size: NA; J: TRBJ2-5; V: TRBV4-1; DNA: TGCGCCAGCAGCTGGGGGACTAGGGGAGAGACCCAGTACTTC; CDR3: CASSWGTRGETQYF
D: NA; size: NA; J: TRBJ2-1; V: TRBV14; DNA: TGTGCCAGCAGCTATGACATAGGCAATGAGCAGTTCTTC; CDR3: CASSYDIGNEQFF
D: NA; size: NA; J: TRBJ2-5; V: TRBV6-2/TRBV6-3; DNA: TGTGCCAGCAGTACTAGGGGGGAGACCCAGTACTTC; CDR3: CASSTRGETQYF
D: NA; size: NA; J: TRBJ2-7; V: TRBV19; DNA: TGTGCCAGTACAATGGGGCGGGGGCACTCCTACGAGCAGTACTTC; CDR3: CASTMGRGHSYEQYF
D: TRBD1; size: NA; J: TRBJ1-5; V: TRBV28; DNA: TGTGCCACCCTCTACTGGGACAGGGGCGATAACAATCAGCCCCAGCATTTT; CDR3: CATLYWDRGDNNQPQHF
D: TRBD1; size: NA; J: TRBJ2-5; V: TRBV28; DNA: TGTGCCAGCACCGAAAACAGGGGAAAGGGCCAAGAGACCCAGTACTTC; CDR3: CASTENRGKGQETQYF
D: NA; size: once; J: TRBJ2-7; V: TRBV3-1/TRBV3-2; DNA: TGTGCCAGCAGTCGTTCCGCAACCTACGAGCAGTACTTC; CDR3: CASSRSATYEQYF
D: NA; size: NA; J: TRBJ2-5; V: TRBV7-2; DNA: TGTGCCAGCAGCCTCCAAGAGACCCAGTACTTC; CDR3: CASSLQETQYF
D: NA; size: NA; J: TRBJ2-7; V: TRBV28; DNA: TGTGCCAGCAGTTTAGGGTCAGGGTCAGACTACGAGCAGTACTTC; CDR3: CASSLGSGSDYEQYF
D: NA; size: NA; J: TRBJ2-7; V: TRBV20-1; DNA: TGCAGTGCCCGGGACGTGGGCGAGCAGTACTTC; CDR3: CSARDVGEQYF
D: NA; size: once; J: TRBJ2-7; V: TRBV7-2; DNA: TGTGCCAGCAGCTTAGCGCCCGGGGACTACGAGCAGTACTTC; CDR3: CASSLAPGDYEQYF
D: NA; size: NA; J: TRBJ2-3; V: TRBV7-2; DNA: TGTGCCAGCAGCTTAGGTAGGCTAGCTTTCGCCTCGCAGTATTTT; CDR3: CASSLGRLAFASQYF
D: TRBD1; size: NA; J: TRBJ2-2; V: TRBV2; DNA: TGTGCCAGCAGCCCGGGACAGGGGTACACCGGGGAGCTGTTTTTT; CDR3: CASSPGQGYTGELFF
D: NA; size: NA; J: TRBJ2-2; V: TRBV19; DNA: TGTGCCACGAACAAGGCTGCGAACACCGGGGAGCTGTTTTTT; CDR3: CATNKAANTGELFF
D: NA; size: NA; J: TRBJ2-5; V: TRBV4-3; DNA: TGCGCCAGCAGCCAAGGACGGGGGCTACAAGAGACCCAGTACTTC; CDR3: CASSQGRGLQETQYF
D: TRBD1; size: NA; J: TRBJ1-2; V: TRBV10-3; DNA: TGTGCCATCAGTCAGCGGACAGGCCCGGAACCTTATGGCTACACCTTC; CDR3: CAISQRTGPEPYGYTF
D: TRBD2; size: NA; J: TRBJ2-1; V: TRBV5-4; DNA: TGTGCCAGCAGCTTGGGGAGCGGGGGGGACTACAATGAGCAGTTCTTC; CDR3: CASSLGSGGDYNEQFF
D: TRBD2; size: NA; J: TRBJ2-1; V: TRBV9; DNA: TGTGCCAGCAGCGCATATCGGGACTATTTAAAGGACAATGAGCAGTTCTTC; CDR3: CASSAYRDYLKDNEQFF
D: TRBD1; size: NA; J: TRBJ2-7; V: TRBV28; DNA: TGTGCCAGCAGTTTATGGGACAGGCCCTACGAGCAGTACTTC; CDR3: CASSLWDRPYEQYF
D: NA; size: NA; J: TRBJ2-1; V: TRBV5-1; DNA: TGCGCCAGCAGCCGAGTACTCGAGGATGAGCAGTTCTTC; CDR3: CASSRVLEDEQFF
D: NA; size: NA; J: TRBJ2-7; V: TRBV28; DNA: TGTGCCAGCAGGACGAACAGGGACTCCTACGAGCAGTACTTC; CDR3: CASRTNRDSYEQYF
D: NA; size: once; J: TRBJ2-2; V: TRBV5-4; DNA: TGTGCCAGCAGCTTGGCTAGGCCAAACACCGGGGAGCTGTTTTTT; CDR3: CASSLARPNTGELFF
D: NA; size: NA; J: TRBJ2-2; V: TRBV7-7; DNA: TGTGCTAGCAGCACCAACACCGGGGAGCTGTTTTTT; CDR3: CASSTNTGELFF
D: NA; size: once; J: TRBJ1-5; V: TRBV5-1; DNA: TGCGCCAGCAGCTTGGGGGGGACCAGCAATCAGCCCCAGCATTTT; CDR3: CASSLGGTSNQPQHF
D: NA; size: NA; J: TRBJ1-2; V: TRBV4-1; DNA: TGCGCCAGCAGCCAAGGCGAAGGGACGCGGGTGGATGGCTACACCTTC; CDR3: CASSQGEGTRVDGYTF
D: TRBD1; size: NA; J: TRBJ2-1; V: TRBV30; DNA: TGTGCCTGGAGTCCGGACAGGCCGACCTACAATGAGCAGTTCTTC; CDR3: CAWSPDRPTYNEQFF
D: NA; size: few; J: TRBJ2-3; V: TRBV28; DNA: TGTGCCAGCAGTTCCCTAAGGGGCCTTAGCACAGATACGCAGTATTTT; CDR3: CASSSLRGLSTDTQYF
D: NA; size: NA; J: TRBJ2-5; V: TRBV10-3; DNA: TGTGCCATCAGTGAGTCGATGACAGAGCGGAGGGAGACCCAGTACTTC; CDR3: CAISESMTERRETQYF